A selection of T cell receptor beta chains follows, all from one sample in a study of blood T cell repertoires in COVID-19. The table came from immunoSEQ multiplex PCR; TCRdb's copy has only in-frame clones and leaves some out. This table holds over 120,000 clones, approximately 91% found once. The sample comprised peripheral blood. These receptors were collected from a man between 70 and 80 years old with acute or convalescent COVID-19. CDR3s include the opening cysteine and the closing phenylalanine or tryptophan. D genes are given only for firm matches. Expanded clones are given a class, and other clones once, few, many or no size at all.

v_call: TRBV5-1; j_call: TRBJ1-4; d_call: TRBD1; clone_size: few; cdr3_aa: CASSSTGQGIGANEKLFF; cdr3_nt: TGCGCCAGCAGCAGTACTGGACAGGGTATCGGGGCTAATGAAAAACTGTTTTTT
v_call: TRBV7-9; j_call: TRBJ2-1; d_call: TRBD2; clone_size: once; cdr3_aa: CASSPIAGLPYNEQFF; cdr3_nt: TGTGCCAGCAGCCCCATAGCGGGATTGCCCTACAATGAGCAGTTCTTC
v_call: TRBV7-9; j_call: TRBJ1-6; d_call: NA; clone_size: NA; cdr3_aa: CASSLAGSPLHF; cdr3_nt: TGTGCCAGCAGCTTAGCGGGCTCACCCCTCCACTTT
v_call: TRBV28; j_call: TRBJ2-1; d_call: TRBD2; clone_size: NA; cdr3_aa: CASSSMGLLDYNEQFF; cdr3_nt: TGTGCCAGCAGTTCCATGGGACTACTAGACTACAATGAGCAGTTCTTC
v_call: TRBV19; j_call: TRBJ1-4; d_call: TRBD1; clone_size: NA; cdr3_aa: CASSYGTGDEKLFF; cdr3_nt: TGTGCCAGTAGTTACGGGACAGGGGATGAAAAACTGTTTTTT
v_call: TRBV7-8; j_call: TRBJ1-1; d_call: TRBD1; clone_size: NA; cdr3_aa: CASSKTRGLDTEAFF; cdr3_nt: TGTGCCAGCAGTAAAACCAGGGGGCTGGACACTGAAGCTTTCTTT
v_call: TRBV11-3; j_call: TRBJ2-7; d_call: TRBD2; clone_size: NA; cdr3_aa: CASSSLAGGVDEQYF; cdr3_nt: TGTGCCAGCAGCTCGCTAGCGGGAGGAGTAGACGAGCAGTACTTC
v_call: TRBV6-7; j_call: TRBJ2-2; d_call: NA; clone_size: few; cdr3_aa: CASSYPWLKTNTGELFF; cdr3_nt: TGTGCCAGCAGTTACCCATGGCTCAAAACGAACACCGGGGAGCTGTTTTTT
v_call: TRBV27; j_call: TRBJ2-1; d_call: TRBD1; clone_size: NA; cdr3_aa: CASSYDLGGREQFF; cdr3_nt: TGTGCCAGCAGTTACGACCTAGGGGGCAGGGAGCAGTTCTTC
v_call: TRBV5-6; j_call: TRBJ2-6; d_call: NA; clone_size: once; cdr3_aa: CASSLMAVGANVLTF; cdr3_nt: TGTGCCAGCAGCTTGATGGCCGTAGGGGCCAACGTCCTGACTTTC
v_call: TRBV3-1/TRBV3-2; j_call: TRBJ2-4; d_call: TRBD2; clone_size: NA; cdr3_aa: CASSQETGRAKNIQYF; cdr3_nt: TGTGCCAGCAGCCAAGAGACCGGGAGGGCCAAAAACATTCAGTACTTC
v_call: TRBV10-3; j_call: TRBJ2-7; d_call: TRBD1; clone_size: NA; cdr3_aa: CAISGQGAYEQYF; cdr3_nt: TGTGCCATCAGTGGTCAGGGGGCCTACGAGCAGTACTTC
v_call: TRBV6-5; j_call: TRBJ1-5; d_call: NA; clone_size: NA; cdr3_aa: CASSDPGSAF; cdr3_nt: TGTGCCAGCAGCGATCCGGGGTCCGCTTTT
v_call: TRBV2; j_call: TRBJ1-5; d_call: TRBD1; clone_size: NA; cdr3_aa: CASSEAETGGLPQHF; cdr3_nt: TGTGCCAGCAGTGAAGCTGAGACAGGGGGTTTGCCCCAGCATTTT
v_call: TRBV7-9; j_call: TRBJ2-1; d_call: NA; clone_size: NA; cdr3_aa: CASSTLRGSYNEQFF; cdr3_nt: TGTGCCAGCAGCACCCTTCGGGGCTCCTACAATGAGCAGTTCTTC
v_call: TRBV11-1; j_call: TRBJ2-3; d_call: NA; clone_size: once; cdr3_aa: CASSLGDYGDTQYF; cdr3_nt: TGTGCCAGCAGCTTAGGAGATTATGGAGATACGCAGTATTTT
v_call: TRBV7-9; j_call: TRBJ2-5; d_call: NA; clone_size: NA; cdr3_aa: CASSLLWDSPETQYF; cdr3_nt: TGTGCCAGCAGCTTATTGTGGGACTCACCAGAGACCCAGTACTTC
v_call: TRBV12-3/TRBV12-4; j_call: TRBJ1-1; d_call: NA; clone_size: NA; cdr3_aa: CASSPSMNTEAFF; cdr3_nt: TGTGCCAGCAGTCCATCTATGAACACTGAAGCTTTCTTT
v_call: TRBV7-9; j_call: TRBJ1-3; d_call: TRBD1; clone_size: NA; cdr3_aa: CASSQTGAKGNTIYF; cdr3_nt: TGTGCCAGCAGCCAAACAGGGGCCAAAGGAAACACCATATATTTT
v_call: TRBV25-1; j_call: TRBJ1-1; d_call: NA; clone_size: NA; cdr3_aa: CASSEYTGGEAFF; cdr3_nt: TGTGCCAGCAGTGAATACACCGGAGGTGAAGCTTTCTTT
v_call: TRBV19; j_call: TRBJ1-5; d_call: NA; clone_size: NA; cdr3_aa: CASTHLTDHQPQHF; cdr3_nt: TGTGCCAGTACCCACCTGACAGATCATCAGCCCCAGCATTTT
v_call: TRBV24-1; j_call: TRBJ2-3; d_call: TRBD2; clone_size: NA; cdr3_aa: CATSDSRTRNSDTQYF; cdr3_nt: TGTGCCACCAGTGACTCTAGGACTAGAAATTCCGATACGCAGTATTTT
v_call: TRBV5-1; j_call: TRBJ2-3; d_call: NA; clone_size: NA; cdr3_aa: CASRGLGLATDTQYF; cdr3_nt: TGCGCCAGCAGAGGCCTGGGACTCGCCACAGATACGCAGTATTTT
v_call: TRBV5-4; j_call: TRBJ2-7; d_call: TRBD1; clone_size: NA; cdr3_aa: CASSFSDRGEQYF; cdr3_nt: TGTGCCAGCAGCTTTTCGGACAGGGGCGAGCAGTACTTC
v_call: TRBV15; j_call: TRBJ1-4; d_call: NA; clone_size: NA; cdr3_aa: CATSRDGREKLFF; cdr3_nt: TGTGCCACCAGCAGAGATGGGAGGGAAAAACTGTTTTTT
v_call: TRBV6-2/TRBV6-3; j_call: TRBJ1-2; d_call: NA; clone_size: NA; cdr3_aa: CASSYPSAGQNYGYTF; cdr3_nt: TGTGCCAGCAGTTACCCTTCAGCGGGGCAGAACTATGGCTACACCTTC
v_call: TRBV7-2; j_call: TRBJ1-1; d_call: NA; clone_size: NA; cdr3_aa: CASSLEGDTEAFF; cdr3_nt: TGTGCCAGCAGCTTAGAGGGGGACACTGAAGCTTTCTTT
v_call: TRBV19; j_call: TRBJ1-4; d_call: TRBD1; clone_size: NA; cdr3_aa: CASSIGDRANEKLFF; cdr3_nt: TGTGCCAGTAGTATAGGCGACAGGGCTAATGAAAAACTGTTTTTT
v_call: TRBV2; j_call: TRBJ1-4; d_call: TRBD1; clone_size: NA; cdr3_aa: CASSEDRGREKLFF; cdr3_nt: TGTGCCAGCAGTGAGGACAGGGGAAGAGAAAAACTGTTTTTT
v_call: TRBV4-1; j_call: TRBJ2-3; d_call: NA; clone_size: NA; cdr3_aa: CASSRRGVDTQYF; cdr3_nt: TGCGCCAGCAGCCGTAGAGGCGTAGATACGCAGTATTTT
v_call: TRBV5-1; j_call: TRBJ1-1; d_call: NA; clone_size: NA; cdr3_aa: CASSLGGFNTEAFF; cdr3_nt: TGCGCCAGCAGCTTGGGAGGGTTTAACACTGAAGCTTTCTTT